Detailed here is one T cell receptor beta chain. Its antigen is not identified. This sample was included in a study of CD8 T cells in ankylosing spondylitis. Study-level points and caveats: Disease-linked clones reportedly showed significant enrichment in matched ankylosing spondylitis synovial fluid.

The V gene's germline CDR1 is DFQATT and CDR2 SNEGSKA (reference sequence). The CDR3 has 17 residues. J gave up 0 bases and V 4 bases, and 10 bases lay outside the gene matches. TCRdb recomputed calls from the 5' RACE reads with MiXCR, one row per CDR3 protein. The sample holds 300,000 to 350,000 distinct CDR3 sequences, 11% seen once. This clonotype was sampled from a female donor with ankylosing spondylitis or in good health (not recorded which). Sequencing input: blood, either unsorted or a sorted T cell fraction (not recorded which). The chain is built from TRBV20-1 and TRBJ2-1; 9 bases are a match to TRBD2. CDR3 region: CSANVPAGGGSYNEQFF. CDR3 DNA sequence: TGCAGTGCTAACGTCCCGGCGGGAGGGGGCTCCTACAATGAGCAGTTCTTC.